The TCR beta chain under discussion was sequenced for a study of T cells in women clearing cervical HPV infection. Sequenced by immunoSEQ multiplex PCR; TCRdb stores in-frame clones only, minus some. Its listing shows 25,000 or so clones. The sample consisted of blood buffy coat. The sequence was collected from a woman between 18 and 69 years old with a cervical HPV16 infection that either progressed to CIN3+ or cleared (not recorded which).

CDR3 DNA (partial): TGTGCCAGCAGTTCCGGGACAGGGTCCGAG. It specifies CASSSGTGSE. The CDR3, in full, reads CASSSGTGSEQYF. V gene TRBV7-8 combines with J gene TRBJ2-7; TRBD1 agrees at 9 bases. With the read ending 3 residues before the CDR3 end, the germline J gene is used to fill in that end. CDR3 length equals 13 residues. The germline gives CDR1 SGHVS, CDR2 FQNEAQ. V was pared by 6 bases and J by 6 bases, with 6 bases of the junction left unmatched.